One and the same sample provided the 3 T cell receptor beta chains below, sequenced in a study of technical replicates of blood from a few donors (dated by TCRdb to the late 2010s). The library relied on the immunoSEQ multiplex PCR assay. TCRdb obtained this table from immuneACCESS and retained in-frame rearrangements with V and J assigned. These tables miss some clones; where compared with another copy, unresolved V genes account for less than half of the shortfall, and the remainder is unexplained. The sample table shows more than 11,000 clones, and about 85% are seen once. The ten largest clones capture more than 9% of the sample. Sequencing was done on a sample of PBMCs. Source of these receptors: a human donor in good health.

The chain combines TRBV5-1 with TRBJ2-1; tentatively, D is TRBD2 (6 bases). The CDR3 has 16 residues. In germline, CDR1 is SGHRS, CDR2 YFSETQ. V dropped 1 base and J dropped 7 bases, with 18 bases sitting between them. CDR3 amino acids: CASSLSDLRAGNEQFF. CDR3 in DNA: TGCGCCAGCAGCTTGAGTGACCTTCGGGCGGGGAATGAGCAGTTCTTC.

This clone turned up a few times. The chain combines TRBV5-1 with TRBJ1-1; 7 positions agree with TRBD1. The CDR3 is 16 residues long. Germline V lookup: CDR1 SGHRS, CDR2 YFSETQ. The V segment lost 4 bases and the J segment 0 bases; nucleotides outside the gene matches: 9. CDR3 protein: CASSKGQNFMNTEAFF. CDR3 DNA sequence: TGCGCCAGCAGCAAGGGACAGAATTTTATGAACACTGAAGCTTTCTTT. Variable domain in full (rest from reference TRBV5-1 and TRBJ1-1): KAGVTQTPRYLIKTRGQQVTLSCSPISGHRSVSWYQQTPGQGLQFLFEYFSETQRNKGNFPGRFSGRQFSNSRSEMNVSTLELGDSALYLCASSKGQNFMNTEAFFGQGTRLTVV.

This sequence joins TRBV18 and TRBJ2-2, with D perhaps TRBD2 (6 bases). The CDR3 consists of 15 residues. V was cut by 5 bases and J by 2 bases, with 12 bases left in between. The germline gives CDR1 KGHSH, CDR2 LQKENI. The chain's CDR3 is CASSEVAVNTGELFF. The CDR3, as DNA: TGTGCCAGCTCAGAGGTAGCGGTTAACACCGGGGAGCTGTTTTTT.